The subject of this entry is one T cell receptor beta chain. Its target is unknown. PCR amplification relied on 60 Vbeta primers (plus 13 Jbeta primers). Data came from immunoSEQ multiplex PCR; TCRdb stores just in-frame clones and leaves some out. The table records 210,000 or so clones, 75% to 90% of them present only once. This sample stems from a study of cytomegalovirus exposure and HLA in healthy donors. The study's findings and limits: Cytomegalovirus-associated TCR beta chains were listed, numbering more than 150. In an earlier analysis, in around 590 donors, most V segments appeared productive either ~90% or ~30% of the time. Through in vitro validation, three CMV-associated chains were shown to be specific for CMV antigens.

Each of the donors was a healthy bone marrow donor. The CDR3 is made up of 19 amino acids. V lost 10 bases, J lost 5 bases, and 24 bases stayed unmatched. CDR1 ENHRY and CDR2 SYGVKD come from the germline V gene. This receptor was obtained from a boy aged 2 to 10 in good health and CMV-seronegative. Sequenced material: PBMCs. The rearrangement uses TRBV10-3 and TRBJ2-5; 11 bases match TRBD2. CDR3 sequence reads: CATRWQLGTSGPGGETQYF. The CDR3 DNA sequence: TGTGCCACCCGGTGGCAACTCGGGACTAGCGGCCCCGGTGGGGAGACCCAGTACTTC.